One and the same sample provided the 16 T cell receptor beta chains below, sequenced in a study of blood T cell repertoires in COVID-19. Libraries were prepared by immunoSEQ multiplex PCR; TCRdb keeps only in-frame clonotypes and omits some of them. The sample contains some 220,000 clones, 87% of which appear only once. The sequenced sample was peripheral blood. These receptors originate from a woman aged 18-29 years who had recovered from COVID-19.

The chain links TRBV5-4 to TRBJ2-7, with D possibly TRBD1 on 6 matching bases. There are 14 residues in the CDR3. V lost 10 bases to trimming and J lost 2 bases, with 19 bases between them. Germline CDR1 and CDR2: SGHNT and YYREEE (reference sequence). CDR3 sequence reads: CASGADSRPYEQYF. In nucleotides, the CDR3 is TGTGCCTCCGGGGCGGACAGTAGACCCTACGAGCAGTACTTC.

This clone has only one observation. The V gene is TRBV25-1, the J gene TRBJ2-1; TRBD2 agrees at 12 bases. The V gene end was trimmed by 4 bases and the J gene end by 8 bases; junction bases not matched to a gene: 12. Germline V gene data show CDR1 as MGHDK and CDR2 as SYGVNS. The CDR3 totals 17 residues. The CDR3 region is CASSAQTSGGLADEQFF. The CDR3 DNA reads TGTGCCAGCAGTGCTCAGACTAGCGGGGGACTTGCGGATGAGCAGTTCTTC.

This sequence joins TRBV15 and TRBJ2-7, with D maybe TRBD1 (6 bases). The germline gives CDR1 LNHNV, CDR2 YYDKDF (reference sequence). The CDR3 sequence is 15 residues long. The V end lost 3 bases, the J end lost 2 bases, and 14 bases lay between the germline ends. The CDR3, as DNA: TGTGCCACCAGCAGGGAAAGGACAGCTACCTACGAGCAGTACTTC. The encoded protein is CATSRERTATYEQYF.

The rearrangement links TRBV5-1 to TRBJ1-3, with D possibly TRBD1 on 5 matching bases. Germline V gene data show CDR1 as SGHRS and CDR2 as YFSETQ. CDR3 length: 14 residues. V was trimmed by 0 bases and J by 4 bases, leaving 8 bases between them. The CDR3 loop reads CASSLAAGGNTIYF. The DNA for the CDR3 is TGCGCCAGCAGCTTGGCCGCAGGGGGAAACACCATATATTTT.

The chain recombines TRBV4-2 with TRBJ2-1; D uncertain. Looked up from germline, CDR1 is LGHNA and CDR2 is YNFKEQ. The CDR3 is 12 amino acids. Trimming shortened V by 3 bases and J by 7 bases, and 7 bases separated the two germline ends. The CDR3 loop reads CASSQAQNEQFF. The CDR3 DNA follows: TGTGCCAGCAGCCAGGCTCAAAATGAGCAGTTCTTC.

V usage is TRBV13 and J usage is TRBJ2-5; the match to TRBD2 covers 9 bases. The V gene end was trimmed by 1 base and the J gene end by 2 bases; junction bases not matched to a gene: 14. The CDR3 is 19 amino acids. Germline V gives CDR1 PRHDT, CDR2 FYEKMQ (reference sequence). CDR3 nucleotide sequence: TGTGCCAGCAGCTTAGCCCTGCGGGAGGGCCGGTGGGAACAAGAGACCCAGTACTTC. Encoded protein: CASSLALREGRWEQETQYF.

The chain joins TRBV4-2 to TRBJ2-3; TRBD2 agrees at 10 bases. V dropped 0 bases and J dropped 3; count of bases not matched to a gene: 3. The CDR3 covers 16 residues. Germline values: CDR1 LGHNA, CDR2 YNFKEQ. CDR3 amino acids: CASSQDSAGGTDTQYF. The CDR3 bases are TGTGCCAGCAGCCAAGATTCAGCGGGAGGGACAGATACGCAGTATTTT.

The chain employs TRBV18 and TRBJ2-1, with 9 bases matching TRBD2. Unmatched junction bases numbered 3, after V lost 6 bases and J lost 3 bases. Germline V gene lookup returns CDR1 KGHSH and CDR2 LQKENI. CDR3 length equals 14 residues. The CDR3 loop is CASSWTSDYNEQFF. Here the CDR3 DNA reads TGTGCCAGCTCCTGGACTAGCGACTACAATGAGCAGTTCTTC.

V usage is TRBV25-1 and J usage is TRBJ1-1; possible D gene TRBD1, 5 bases. CDR3 length equals 12 residues. In germline, CDR1 is MGHDK, CDR2 SYGVNS. V lost 2 bases, J lost 10 bases, and 11 bases lay in between. The CDR3 sequence: CASSEGGARAFF. CDR3 sequence (DNA): TGTGCCAGCAGTGAAGGAGGGGCCAGAGCTTTCTTT.

Only one count was recorded for this clone. The chain is built from TRBV5-6 and TRBJ2-7; TRBD2 aligns across 10 bases. This CDR3 is built from 17 residues. J was trimmed by 0 bases and V by 4 bases; bases with no gene match: 10. Per germline, CDR1 SGHDT and CDR2 YYEEEE. The CDR3 bases are TGTGCCAGCAGCCTAGCCAGACTAGCGGGTAGCTCCTACGAGCAGTACTTC. Residues: CASSLARLAGSSYEQYF.

The CDR3 sequence: CASSHRGQSNQPQHF. CDR3 DNA sequence: TGTGCCAGCAGCCACAGGGGGCAGAGCAATCAGCCCCAGCATTTT. The rearrangement links TRBV5-8 to TRBJ1-5; 9 bases are a match to TRBD1. Germline V gives CDR1 SGHTS, CDR2 YDEGEE. The CDR3 loop spans 15 amino acids. Unmatched junction bases numbered 3, after V lost 4 bases and J lost 1 base.

The genes are TRBV3-1 (or the pseudogene TRBV3-2) and TRBJ2-7; 14 bases line up with TRBD2. In germline, CDR1 is LGHDT, CDR2 YNNKEL (reference sequence). Unmatched junction bases numbered 6, after V lost 1 base and J lost 7 bases. This CDR3 is built from 16 residues. Here the CDR3 reads CASSQATSGRGREQYF. The DNA of the CDR3 is TGTGCCAGCAGCCAAGCGACTAGCGGGAGGGGAAGGGAGCAGTACTTC.

The chain recombines TRBV5-4 with TRBJ2-1; the D gene is possibly TRBD2 (6 bases). Trimming pared 3 bases from V and 4 bases from J, leaving 14 bases between. This CDR3 has 15 residues. Per germline, CDR1 SGHNT and CDR2 YYREEE (reference sequence). The CDR3 loop is CASSSGGAQYNEQFF. Written as DNA, the CDR3 is TGTGCCAGCAGCTCCGGCGGGGCACAGTACAATGAGCAGTTCTTC. Full variable domain (missing parts from reference TRBV5-4 and TRBJ2-1): ETGVTQSPTHLIKTRGQQVTLRCSSQSGHNTVSWYQQALGQGPQFIFQYYREEENGRGNFPPRFSGLQFPNYSSELNVNALELDDSALYLCASSSGGAQYNEQFFGPGTRLTVL.

J is TRBJ1-1 and V is TRBV15, with TRBD1 as a possible D gene (6 bases). V was trimmed by 2 bases and J by 0 bases, leaving 13 bases between them. CDR1 and CDR2 from the germline V gene are LNHNV and YYDKDF (reference sequence). This CDR3 is 16 amino acids long. DNA of the CDR3: TGTGCCACCAGCAGACCCCGGACAGATTTGAACACTGAAGCTTTCTTT. Protein sequence: CATSRPRTDLNTEAFF.

The chain couples TRBV2 to TRBJ2-1; 7 bases are a match to TRBD1. CDR1 and CDR2 from the germline V gene are SNHLY and FYNNEI. V gave up 10 bases and J gave up 4 bases; unmatched junction bases: 7. CDR3 length: 13 residues. CDR3 in DNA: TGTGCCATCAATAGGGACAGTTACAATGAGCAGTTCTTC. This translates into CAINRDSYNEQFF.

This clone came up once. The chain links TRBV10-3 to TRBJ2-7; TRBD2 aligns across 9 bases. This CDR3 has 15 amino acids. Germline-derived CDR1 and CDR2 are ENHRY and SYGVKD. The J segment lost 2 bases and the V segment lost 2 bases, leaving 4 bases of the junction unmatched. The CDR3 DNA sequence: TGTGCCATCAGTGAGAATGTAGCGGGAGCCTACGAGCAGTACTTC. Amino acid sequence: CAISENVAGAYEQYF.